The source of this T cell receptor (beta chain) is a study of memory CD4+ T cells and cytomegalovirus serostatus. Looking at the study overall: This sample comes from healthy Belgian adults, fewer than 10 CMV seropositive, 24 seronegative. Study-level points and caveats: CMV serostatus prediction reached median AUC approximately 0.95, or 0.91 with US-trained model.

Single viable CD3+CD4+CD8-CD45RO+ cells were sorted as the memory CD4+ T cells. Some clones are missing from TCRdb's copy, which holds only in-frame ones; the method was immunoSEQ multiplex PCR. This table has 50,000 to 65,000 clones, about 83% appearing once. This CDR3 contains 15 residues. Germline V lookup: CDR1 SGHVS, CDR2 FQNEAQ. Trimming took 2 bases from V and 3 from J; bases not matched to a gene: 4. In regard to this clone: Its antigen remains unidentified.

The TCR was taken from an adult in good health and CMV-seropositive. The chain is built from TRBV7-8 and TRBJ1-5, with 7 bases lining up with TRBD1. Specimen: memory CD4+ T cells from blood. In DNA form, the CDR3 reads TGTGCCAGCAGCTTATCGGGACAGTACAATCAGCCCCAGCATTTT. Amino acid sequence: CASSLSGQYNQPQHF.